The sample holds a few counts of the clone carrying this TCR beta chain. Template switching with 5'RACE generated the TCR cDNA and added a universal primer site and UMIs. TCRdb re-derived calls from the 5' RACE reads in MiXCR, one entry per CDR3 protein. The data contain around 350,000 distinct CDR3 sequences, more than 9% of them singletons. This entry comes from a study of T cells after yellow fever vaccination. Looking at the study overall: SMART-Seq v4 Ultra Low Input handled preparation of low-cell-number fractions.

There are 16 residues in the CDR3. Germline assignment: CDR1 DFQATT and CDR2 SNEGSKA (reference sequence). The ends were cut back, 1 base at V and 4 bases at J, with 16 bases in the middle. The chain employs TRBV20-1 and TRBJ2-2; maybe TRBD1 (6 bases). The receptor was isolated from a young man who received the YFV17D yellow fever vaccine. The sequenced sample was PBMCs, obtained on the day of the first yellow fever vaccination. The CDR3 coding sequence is TGCAGTGCTAGAGGACCTCCCCAGGGGTTCACCGGGGAGCTGTTTTTT. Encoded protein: CSARGPPQGFTGELFF.